This T cell receptor (beta chain) came from a study of graft-versus-host responses after intestinal transplantation. Data came from immunoSEQ multiplex PCR; TCRdb stores just in-frame clones and leaves some out. The repertoire holds about 90,000 clones, roughly 80% seen once, with 0.65% to 0.95% in the top ten. The CDR3 runs 14 residues. Trimming took 4 bases from V and 4 from J, leaving 11 bases between them. In germline, CDR1 is SEHNR, CDR2 FQNEAQ (reference sequence). This clone was picked up a small number of times. Its antigen remains unknown. The V gene is TRBV7-9, the J gene TRBJ1-3; perhaps TRBD1 as D (6 bases). This TCR was recovered from a human donor who received an intestinal transplant. Here the sequenced sample was unstimulated CD4+ T cells sorted from spleen or lymph node cells, taken before intestinal transplant. The CDR3 here is CASSSRGYGNTIYF. The CDR3 DNA reads TGTGCCAGCAGCTCCAGGGGCTACGGAAACACCATATATTTT.